This is a list of T cell receptor beta chains from one sample in a study of T cells after yellow fever vaccination. TCRdb independently ran MiXCR on the 5' RACE reads; one entry per CDR3 protein. The profile shows a few hundred thousand distinct CDR3 sequences, 7% to 10% of them singletons. The sample was PBMCs, taken more than 35 days after the first yellow fever vaccination. The receptor set was obtained from a young man who received the YFV17D yellow fever vaccine. Both conserved end residues are part of each CDR3. The order of the fields is V gene, D gene, clone size, J gene, CDR3 DNA, CDR3 protein. A D gene is named only where the DNA matches it firmly. Size is omitted from some rows. Given values are once, few, many or a class for expanded clones.

v_gene: TRBV4-1
d_gene: TRBD2
abundance: -
j_gene: TRBJ2-3
CDR3nt: TGCGCCAGCAGCCGGGGGGAGGGAACAGATACGCAGTATTTT
CDR3aa: CASSRGEGTDTQYF

v_gene: TRBV4-1
d_gene: -
abundance: -
j_gene: TRBJ1-4
CDR3nt: TGCGCCAGCAGCCAGTCCGGGACTTCGCGTGAAAAACTGTTTTTT
CDR3aa: CASSQSGTSREKLFF

v_gene: TRBV29-1
d_gene: -
abundance: -
j_gene: TRBJ2-5
CDR3nt: TGCAGCGTTGCTCAGGGCATGGGGGAGACCCAGTACTTC
CDR3aa: CSVAQGMGETQYF

v_gene: TRBV7-6
d_gene: TRBD2
abundance: few
j_gene: TRBJ2-5
CDR3nt: TGTGCCAGCAGCTCGAGTACCGGGACTAGCGGATCCCAAGAGACCCAGTACTTC
CDR3aa: CASSSSTGTSGSQETQYF

v_gene: TRBV6-1
d_gene: TRBD1
abundance: -
j_gene: TRBJ1-6
CDR3nt: TGTGCCAGCAGCAAAGGGACAGGGGCCAATAATTCACCCCTCCACTTT
CDR3aa: CASSKGTGANNSPLHF

v_gene: TRBV20-1
d_gene: -
abundance: -
j_gene: TRBJ1-6
CDR3nt: TGCAGTGCCCCGGACCGAGATCACCATTTTTTT
CDR3aa: CSAPDRDHHFF

v_gene: TRBV5-1
d_gene: -
abundance: many
j_gene: TRBJ1-1
CDR3nt: TGCGCCAGCAGCTTCGACGGGAGAAACACTGAAGCTTTCTTT
CDR3aa: CASSFDGRNTEAFF

v_gene: TRBV7-9
d_gene: -
abundance: -
j_gene: TRBJ2-5
CDR3nt: TGTGCCAGCAGTGCGAATACCCAAGAGACCCAGTACTTC
CDR3aa: CASSANTQETQYF

v_gene: TRBV7-9
d_gene: -
abundance: few
j_gene: TRBJ1-1
CDR3nt: TGTGCCAGCAGCCCACTCTCCCTGAGTGAAGCTTTCTTT
CDR3aa: CASSPLSLSEAFF

v_gene: TRBV6-5
d_gene: TRBD2
abundance: many
j_gene: TRBJ2-2
CDR3nt: TGTGCCAGCAGTTCGGGGGGGGTAAACACCGGGGAGCTGTTTTTT
CDR3aa: CASSSGGVNTGELFF

v_gene: TRBV7-2
d_gene: -
abundance: -
j_gene: TRBJ2-1
CDR3nt: TGTGCCAGCAGCTTGCAGGGGGCCGTCCGGCGGGAGCCGTTCTTC
CDR3aa: CASSLQGAVRREPFF

v_gene: TRBV20-1
d_gene: -
abundance: -
j_gene: TRBJ2-1
CDR3nt: TGCAGTGCTATTAGGGGGTCCTACAATGAGCAGTTCTTC
CDR3aa: CSAIRGSYNEQFF

v_gene: TRBV3-1
d_gene: -
abundance: many
j_gene: TRBJ2-7
CDR3nt: TGTGCCAGCAGCCAAGGGGGCGAGCAGTACTTC
CDR3aa: CASSQGGEQYF

v_gene: TRBV15
d_gene: TRBD1
abundance: few
j_gene: TRBJ2-7
CDR3nt: TGTGCCACCAGCAGATCGACAGGGGCCTTGTACGAGCAGTACTTC
CDR3aa: CATSRSTGALYEQYF

v_gene: TRBV19
d_gene: -
abundance: few
j_gene: TRBJ1-1
CDR3nt: TGTGCCAGTAGTCACCGCCGGGACTCAGACCCAGACACTGAAGCTTTCTTT
CDR3aa: CASSHRRDSDPDTEAFF

v_gene: TRBV5-4
d_gene: -
abundance: few
j_gene: TRBJ2-5
CDR3nt: TGTGCCAGCAGCTTCATAGGGGCTGGGGAGACCCAGTACTTC
CDR3aa: CASSFIGAGETQYF

v_gene: TRBV19
d_gene: TRBD2
abundance: -
j_gene: TRBJ2-7
CDR3nt: TGTGCCAGTAGTCCGACTAGCGGGGGCCCCTACGAGCAGTACTTC
CDR3aa: CASSPTSGGPYEQYF

v_gene: TRBV30
d_gene: TRBD2
abundance: -
j_gene: TRBJ2-4
CDR3nt: TGTGCCTGGAGTCGGGGGGGGCTCAACATTCAGTACTTC
CDR3aa: CAWSRGGLNIQYF

v_gene: TRBV4-3
d_gene: -
abundance: -
j_gene: TRBJ1-5
CDR3nt: TGCGCCAGCAGCCAAGGTACTAACAATCAGCCCCAGCATTTT
CDR3aa: CASSQGTNNQPQHF

v_gene: TRBV7-2
d_gene: TRBD1
abundance: -
j_gene: TRBJ2-5
CDR3nt: TGTGCCAGCAGCGGGACAGGGGAACGGCGAGAGACCCAGTACTTC
CDR3aa: CASSGTGERRETQYF

v_gene: TRBV6-5
d_gene: TRBD1
abundance: few
j_gene: TRBJ2-5
CDR3nt: TGTGCCAGCATTTTCGGGATGGGACAGTTCCAAGAGACCCAGTACTTC
CDR3aa: CASIFGMGQFQETQYF

v_gene: TRBV12-3/TRBV12-4
d_gene: TRBD1
abundance: few
j_gene: TRBJ2-7
CDR3nt: TGTGCCAGCAGTCGTGTCAGGGGGCTTAGCTCCTACGAGCAGTACTTC
CDR3aa: CASSRVRGLSSYEQYF

v_gene: TRBV5-1
d_gene: -
abundance: -
j_gene: TRBJ1-2
CDR3nt: TGCGCCAGCAGCTTGGGTGCGGACACCTCGCTAGGATATGGCTACACCTTC
CDR3aa: CASSLGADTSLGYGYTF

v_gene: TRBV20-1
d_gene: -
abundance: many
j_gene: TRBJ2-3
CDR3nt: TGCAGTGCTCCCAGACGGGGTGGGGATACGCAGTATTTT
CDR3aa: CSAPRRGGDTQYF

v_gene: TRBV7-2
d_gene: TRBD1
abundance: few
j_gene: TRBJ2-1
CDR3nt: TGTGCCAGCAGCACGCACAGGGGGGAAAATGAGCAGTTCTTC
CDR3aa: CASSTHRGENEQFF

v_gene: TRBV20-1
d_gene: -
abundance: -
j_gene: TRBJ1-6
CDR3nt: TGCAGTGCTAGAGATGTTAGGGTTAATTCACCCCTCCACTTT
CDR3aa: CSARDVRVNSPLHF

v_gene: TRBV7-9
d_gene: -
abundance: -
j_gene: TRBJ2-5
CDR3nt: TGTGCCAGCGGGATCAGCGGGGAGACCCAGTACTTC
CDR3aa: CASGISGETQYF

v_gene: TRBV18
d_gene: -
abundance: -
j_gene: TRBJ2-2
CDR3nt: TGTGCCAGCTCACCGCTCGGGGGGCCGGCGACCGGGGAGCTGTTTTTT
CDR3aa: CASSPLGGPATGELFF

v_gene: TRBV7-6
d_gene: TRBD1
abundance: few
j_gene: TRBJ2-7
CDR3nt: TGTGCCAGCAGCCAGGGGACAGGTGGAAACGTACGCGAGCAGTACTTC
CDR3aa: CASSQGTGGNVREQYF

v_gene: TRBV7-9
d_gene: -
abundance: few
j_gene: TRBJ1-5
CDR3nt: TGTGCCAGCAGCTTATCAGATACCAATCAGCCCCAGCATTTT
CDR3aa: CASSLSDTNQPQHF

v_gene: TRBV4-1
d_gene: TRBD2
abundance: -
j_gene: TRBJ2-3
CDR3nt: TGCGCCAGCAGCCAAGGCGGGGGGCTTAGCACAGATACGCAGTATTTT
CDR3aa: CASSQGGGLSTDTQYF

v_gene: TRBV5-6
d_gene: TRBD2
abundance: -
j_gene: TRBJ2-3
CDR3nt: TGTGCCAGCAGCGTCGTAGCGGGGGGCCGCACAGATACGCAGTATTTT
CDR3aa: CASSVVAGGRTDTQYF

v_gene: TRBV19
d_gene: -
abundance: -
j_gene: TRBJ2-1
CDR3nt: TGTGCCAGTAGTACCACGCGACGGTACAATGAGCAGTTCTTC
CDR3aa: CASSTTRRYNEQFF

v_gene: TRBV12-3/TRBV12-4
d_gene: -
abundance: -
j_gene: TRBJ2-6
CDR3nt: TGTGCCAGCGGGACCCCGGTCTCTGGGGCCAACGTCCTGACTTTC
CDR3aa: CASGTPVSGANVLTF

v_gene: TRBV12-3/TRBV12-4
d_gene: TRBD1
abundance: few
j_gene: TRBJ2-7
CDR3nt: TGTGCCAGCAGTTTACGAGGACAGGGTGTCGTCGAGCAGTACTTC
CDR3aa: CASSLRGQGVVEQYF

v_gene: TRBV12-3/TRBV12-4
d_gene: -
abundance: few
j_gene: TRBJ1-2
CDR3nt: TGTGCCAGCAGTCCCGACAGGACCCTCGGGGGCTACACCTTC
CDR3aa: CASSPDRTLGGYTF

v_gene: TRBV24-1
d_gene: TRBD1
abundance: few
j_gene: TRBJ2-1
CDR3nt: TGTGCCACCAGTGGGGTAGGACAGGGCCGGGGGAGCTCCTACAATGAGCAGTTCTTC
CDR3aa: CATSGVGQGRGSSYNEQFF

v_gene: TRBV6-1
d_gene: TRBD1
abundance: -
j_gene: TRBJ2-1
CDR3nt: TGTGCCAGCAGCCCCCGGGCAGGGGGCTACGGGGGCTTCCTGAATGAGCAGTTCTTC
CDR3aa: CASSPRAGGYGGFLNEQFF

v_gene: TRBV15
d_gene: -
abundance: -
j_gene: TRBJ2-6
CDR3nt: TGTGCCACCAGCAGAGATGAGGCCTCTGGGGCCAACGTCCTGACTTTC
CDR3aa: CATSRDEASGANVLTF

v_gene: TRBV12-5
d_gene: TRBD1
abundance: -
j_gene: TRBJ1-1
CDR3nt: TGTGCTAGTGGGGGGGGCAGGGGGATGCCTGAAGCTTTCTTT
CDR3aa: CASGGGRGMPEAFF

v_gene: TRBV4-1
d_gene: TRBD1
abundance: -
j_gene: TRBJ1-5
CDR3nt: TGCGCCAGCAGCCAAGGGACAGGGAAGGGGCAGCCCCAGCATTTT
CDR3aa: CASSQGTGKGQPQHF

v_gene: TRBV7-2
d_gene: -
abundance: few
j_gene: TRBJ2-2
CDR3nt: TGTGCCAGCAGCTTAGGGTCAGCCGGGGAGCTGTTTTTT
CDR3aa: CASSLGSAGELFF

v_gene: TRBV6-1
d_gene: -
abundance: many
j_gene: TRBJ2-3
CDR3nt: TGTGCCAGCAGAGCAGGGGCCACAGATACGCAGTATTTT
CDR3aa: CASRAGATDTQYF

v_gene: TRBV11-1
d_gene: -
abundance: few
j_gene: TRBJ1-6
CDR3nt: TGTGCCAGCAGCCGGACGGAGAATTCATCACCCCTCCACTTT
CDR3aa: CASSRTENSSPLHF

v_gene: TRBV2
d_gene: -
abundance: many
j_gene: TRBJ1-6
CDR3nt: TGTGCCAGCAGCCCCGGGACCGCCTATAATTCACCCCTCCACTTT
CDR3aa: CASSPGTAYNSPLHF

v_gene: TRBV7-9
d_gene: -
abundance: few
j_gene: TRBJ1-1
CDR3nt: TGTGCCAGCAGCAAGCCCGGGGGTGGGACTGAAGCTTTCTTT
CDR3aa: CASSKPGGGTEAFF

v_gene: TRBV14
d_gene: -
abundance: few
j_gene: TRBJ2-2
CDR3nt: TGTGCCAGCAGCCTAAACCCCGGCTTGGACGGGGAGCTGTTTTTT
CDR3aa: CASSLNPGLDGELFF

v_gene: TRBV10-3
d_gene: -
abundance: -
j_gene: TRBJ1-2
CDR3nt: TGTGCCATCAGTAGACGGAGTCGGGATGGCTACACCTTC
CDR3aa: CAISRRSRDGYTF

v_gene: TRBV7-2
d_gene: TRBD2
abundance: -
j_gene: TRBJ2-5
CDR3nt: TGTGCCAGCAGCTTCCCGACTAGCGGGGTGGAGACCCAGTACTTC
CDR3aa: CASSFPTSGVETQYF

v_gene: TRBV4-1
d_gene: TRBD2
abundance: -
j_gene: TRBJ2-1
CDR3nt: TGCGCCAGCAGCATTCTAGCGGGGGGGCTCGATGAGCAGTTCTTC
CDR3aa: CASSILAGGLDEQFF

v_gene: TRBV20-1
d_gene: TRBD1
abundance: -
j_gene: TRBJ1-2
CDR3nt: TGCAGTGCTAGTTTGACAGGGGCGCATGGCTACACCTTC
CDR3aa: CSASLTGAHGYTF

v_gene: TRBV11-2
d_gene: TRBD1
abundance: few
j_gene: TRBJ2-5
CDR3nt: TGTGCCAGCAGCTCCGGGACAGTTGGGGGAGAGACCCAGTACTTC
CDR3aa: CASSSGTVGGETQYF

v_gene: TRBV10-3
d_gene: -
abundance: few
j_gene: TRBJ2-3
CDR3nt: TGTGCCATCGGCCCGAAAGCGACCGGCACAGATACGCAGTATTTT
CDR3aa: CAIGPKATGTDTQYF

v_gene: TRBV5-1
d_gene: -
abundance: -
j_gene: TRBJ2-2
CDR3nt: TGCGCCAGCAGCGCCGCATCGAACACCGGGGAGCTGTTTTTT
CDR3aa: CASSAASNTGELFF

v_gene: TRBV12-3/TRBV12-4
d_gene: TRBD2
abundance: -
j_gene: TRBJ2-3
CDR3nt: TGTGCCAGCACCCAGCGCGGGGGGGCAGATACGCAGTATTTT
CDR3aa: CASTQRGGADTQYF

v_gene: TRBV3-1
d_gene: -
abundance: many
j_gene: TRBJ1-4
CDR3nt: TGTGCCAGCAGCCAACGGTCCGCATCTCGGGAAAAACTGTTTTTT
CDR3aa: CASSQRSASREKLFF